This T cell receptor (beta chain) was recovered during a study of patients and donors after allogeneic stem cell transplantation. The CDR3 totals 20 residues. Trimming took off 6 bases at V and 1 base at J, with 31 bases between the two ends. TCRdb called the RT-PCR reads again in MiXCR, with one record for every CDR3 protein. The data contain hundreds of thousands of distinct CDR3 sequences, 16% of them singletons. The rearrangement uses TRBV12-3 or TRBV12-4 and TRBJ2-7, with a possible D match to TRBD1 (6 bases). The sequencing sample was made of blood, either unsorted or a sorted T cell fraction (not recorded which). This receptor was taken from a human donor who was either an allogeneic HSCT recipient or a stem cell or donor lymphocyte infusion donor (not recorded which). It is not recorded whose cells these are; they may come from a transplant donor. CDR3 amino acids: CASSPFVMGARIEGSYEQYF. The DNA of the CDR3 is TGTGCCAGCAGCCCCTTTGTCATGGGGGCGCGAATTGAAGGATCCTACGAGCAGTACTTC.